These 11 T cell receptor beta chains were sequenced from one sample in a study of cytomegalovirus exposure and HLA in healthy donors. Vbeta (60) and Jbeta (13) primers were used in the PCR. The table came from immunoSEQ multiplex PCR; TCRdb's copy has only in-frame clones and leaves some out. The sample lists about 98,000 clones; roughly 70% were seen once. The specimen was PBMCs. Every receptor here comes from a man aged 50 to 59 in good health and CMV-seronegative.

The gene calls are TRBV6-1 and TRBJ2-2, with a tentative D call TRBD2 (6 bases). The V end was cut by 8 bases, the J end by 4 bases, with 11 bases between. This CDR3 region has 13 residues. In germline, CDR1 is MNHNS, CDR2 SASEGT. CDR3 residues: CASGGKVTGELFF. Written as DNA, the CDR3 is TGTGCCAGCGGGGGGAAAGTCACCGGGGAGCTGTTTTTT.

The rearrangement uses TRBV6-1 and TRBJ2-7, with TRBD1 identical over 8 bases. Germline V gene sequence: CDR1 MNHNS, CDR2 SASEGT. This CDR3 is built from 12 residues. The V gene end was trimmed by 9 bases and the J gene end by 4 bases; junction bases not matched to a gene: 5. This CDR3 is CASRTGTYEQYF. The CDR3 DNA reads as TGTGCCAGTAGGACAGGGACGTACGAGCAGTACTTC.

A few counts support this clone. The chain has TRBV5-1 and TRBJ1-1; 7 bases fit TRBD1. V gave up 3 bases and J gave up 4 bases; unmatched junction bases: 9. CDR3 length: 15 residues. Germline V gene lookup returns CDR1 SGHRS and CDR2 YFSETQ. CDR3 in DNA: TGCGCCAGCAGCTGGGAAGAGACAGGGTCCACTGAAGCTTTCTTT. It specifies CASSWEETGSTEAFF.

This chain connects TRBV7-2 to TRBJ1-1; D unresolved. The V gene's germline CDR1 is SGHTA and CDR2 FQGNSA. Trimming took off 3 bases at V and 4 bases at J, with 12 bases between the two ends. CDR3 length equals 14 residues. The CDR3 DNA sequence: TGTGCCAGCAGCTTGGGAGGGATGAGCACTGAAGCTTTCTTT. Encoded protein: CASSLGGMSTEAFF. The full variable domain, its missing parts supplied by reference TRBV7-2 and TRBJ1-1, is GAGVSQSPSNKVTEKGKDVELRCDPISGHTALYWYRQSLGQGLEFLIYFQGNSAPDKSGLPSDRFSAERTGGSVSTLTIQRTQQEDSAVYLCASSLGGMSTEAFFGQGTRLTVV.

The rearrangement uses TRBV6-4 and TRBJ1-6; D remains ambiguous. The germline CDR1 and CDR2 sequences are MRHNA and SNTAGT. CDR3 length equals 13 residues. V gave up 5 bases and J gave up 4 bases, with 6 bases separating them. CDR3 in DNA: TGTGCCAGCAGTAGAGGGTATAATTCACCCCTCCACTTT. Protein sequence: CASSRGYNSPLHF.

In nucleotides, the CDR3 is TGTGCCAGCGCTCGCGGCCTTTCGAACACCGGGGAGCTGTTTTTT. Encoded protein: CASARGLSNTGELFF. The chain combines TRBV28 with TRBJ2-2; D unresolved. The CDR3 has 15 amino acids. V was trimmed by 8 bases and J by 0 bases, leaving 13 bases between them. Germline V gene lookup returns CDR1 MDHEN and CDR2 SYDVKM.

The chain joins TRBV14 to TRBJ1-1, with unresolved D. Germline V CDR1 and CDR2: SGHDN, FVKESK. The CDR3 consists of 13 residues. V lost 1 base to trimming and J lost 6 bases, with 9 bases between them. As DNA, the CDR3 is TGTGCCAGCAGCCAAGTACCAGGATCTGAAGCTTTCTTT. It specifies CASSQVPGSEAFF.

The genes are TRBV29-1 and TRBJ1-5; TRBD1 is a possible D gene (6 bases). Germline CDR1 and CDR2: SQVTM and ANQGSEA. V gave up 4 bases and J gave up 3 bases, with 10 bases separating them. The CDR3 runs to 13 residues. The CDR3: CSVAGDNNQPQHF. As DNA, the CDR3 is TGCAGCGTTGCCGGGGACAACAATCAGCCCCAGCATTTT.

The chain links TRBV9 to TRBJ1-5; D gene ambiguous. The CDR3 runs to 14 residues. Trimming cost V 0 bases and J 3 bases, with 7 bases left between them. From germline, CDR1 is SGDLS and CDR2 YYNGEE. Here the CDR3 reads CASSVGTANQPQHF. The CDR3 coding sequence is TGTGCCAGCAGCGTAGGAACAGCCAATCAGCCCCAGCATTTT.

This clone turned up a few times. The chain carries TRBV9 and TRBJ1-2; possibly TRBD1 for D (6 bases). Trimming cost V 1 base and J 6 bases, with 19 bases left between them. Germline CDR1 and CDR2: SGDLS and YYNGEE. The CDR3 runs 16 residues. The CDR3 loop is CASSVSPLGQPDGYTF. In DNA form, the CDR3 reads TGTGCCAGCAGCGTAAGTCCATTAGGACAGCCCGATGGCTACACCTTC.

The chain joins TRBV10-3 to TRBJ2-2; D is possibly TRBD2 (5 bases). The CDR3 runs to 15 residues. Looked up from germline, CDR1 is ENHRY and CDR2 is SYGVKD. The V gene lost 4 bases and the J gene lost 7 bases, with 16 bases spanning the gap. The CDR3 nucleotides read TGTGCCATCAGTGGGTCTCTAGCTCTTGACGGGGAGCTGTTTTTT. Its protein product is CAISGSLALDGELFF.